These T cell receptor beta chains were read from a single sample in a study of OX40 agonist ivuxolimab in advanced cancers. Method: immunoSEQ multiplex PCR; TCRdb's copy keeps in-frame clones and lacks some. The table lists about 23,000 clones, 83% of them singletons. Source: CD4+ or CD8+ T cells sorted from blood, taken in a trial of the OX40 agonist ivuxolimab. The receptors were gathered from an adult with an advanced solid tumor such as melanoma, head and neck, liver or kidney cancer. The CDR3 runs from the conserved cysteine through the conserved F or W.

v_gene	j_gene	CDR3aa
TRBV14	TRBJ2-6	CASSLGQGSGANVLTF
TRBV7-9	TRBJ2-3	CASSTRLAGFPDTQYF
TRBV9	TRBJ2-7	CASSPGDNYEQYF
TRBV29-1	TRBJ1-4	CSVERGTNEKLFF
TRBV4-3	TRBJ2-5	CASSQDLPGGQETQYF
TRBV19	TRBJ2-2	CASSSRGFTGELFF
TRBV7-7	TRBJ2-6	CASSLAGSGANVLTF
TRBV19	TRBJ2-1	CASTPMAGGAEFF
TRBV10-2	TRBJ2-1	CASSESGTGSQFF
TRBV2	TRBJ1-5	CASRGGQGSGNQPQHF
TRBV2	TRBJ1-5	CASRGQDPPQHF
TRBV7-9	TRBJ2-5	CASSLGRAQETQYF
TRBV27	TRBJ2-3	CASSLVLAGGMDTQYF
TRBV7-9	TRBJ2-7	CASSEVTSINPYEQYF
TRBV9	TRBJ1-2	CASSVEEGGYTF
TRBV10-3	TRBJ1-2	CATKGTGSPGLYGYTF
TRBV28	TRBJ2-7	CASSRDSSYEQYF
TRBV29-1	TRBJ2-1	CSVEDPHKSSYNEQFF
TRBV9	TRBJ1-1	CASSTTGGFTEAFF
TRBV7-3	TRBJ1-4	CASSLIYRFRQGLFATNEKLFF
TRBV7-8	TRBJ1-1	CASSWQGGTEAFF
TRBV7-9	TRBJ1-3	CASSFQIVGNTIYF
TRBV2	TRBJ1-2	CATATPYGYTF
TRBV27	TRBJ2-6	CASSMGALGANVLTF
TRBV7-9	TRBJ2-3	CASSYPQGVRTDTQYF
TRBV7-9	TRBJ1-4	CASRTGAEKLFF
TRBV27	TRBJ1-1	CASSLRGVNTEAFF
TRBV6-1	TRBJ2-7	CASSYLYEQYF
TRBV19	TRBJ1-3	CASSTPADRSEGNTIYF
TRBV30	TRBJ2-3	CAWSVPSSGGGADTQYF
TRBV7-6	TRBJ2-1	CASSFRVFDNEQFF
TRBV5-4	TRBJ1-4	CASSNSGGGKEKLFF
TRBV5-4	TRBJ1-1	CASSLGYTSNTEAFF
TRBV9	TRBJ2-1	CASSVAGNTVGNEQFF
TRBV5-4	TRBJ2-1	CASSFSGSYNEQFF
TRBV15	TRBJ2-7	CATSAGGAYEQYF
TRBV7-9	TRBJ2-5	CASSQSKRDETQYF
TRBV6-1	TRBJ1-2	CASSEAPALNYGYTF
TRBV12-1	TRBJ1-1	CASSFGGGAEITEAFF
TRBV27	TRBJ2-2	CASSDYPGELFF
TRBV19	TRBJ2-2	CASSISQVYTGELFF